One T cell receptor (beta chain) is described in this entry. Antigen unknown. The data are from a study of shared clonotypes between healthy human individuals. Overall study: Donors, aged 18 to 49, were a couple of women and a few men. Overall study findings and caveats: With several donors compared, 4.5% to 6.5% of naive CD4 clonotypes were shared.

As defined, naive CD8 cells were CD45RO-negative and positively selected for CCR7, with terminally differentiated effector memory CD45RA+ cells excluded. The study drew its donors from healthy HIV-negative adults without recent acute infections or vaccinations. Every subset's genomic DNA went evenly onto several immunoSEQ plates. Profiling relied on immunoSEQ multiplex PCR, and the TCRdb table lists in-frame clones only, not all of them. The sample has about 610,000 clones; 90% to 97% are singletons. The sequencing sample was made of naive CD8+ T cells sorted from blood. The receptor was isolated from a woman aged 25-40 years in good health.

The CDR3 bases are TGTGCCAGCGGACAGAGCACAGATACGCAGTATTTT. Encoded protein: CASGQSTDTQYF. This sequence joins TRBV19 and TRBJ2-3, with a tentative D call TRBD1 (6 bases). This CDR3 has 12 amino acids. V shed 9 bases and J shed 0 bases, with 7 bases lying between them. The germline V gene encodes CDR1 LNHDA and CDR2 SQIVND (reference sequence).